These T cell receptor beta chains were read from a single sample in a study of blood T cell repertoires in COVID-19. TCRdb's copy holds only in-frame clones and misses some; the assay was immunoSEQ multiplex PCR. The top ten clones hold 5.5% to 7% of a sample with 150,000 to 250,000 clones, more than 75% of them seen once. Sequencing used peripheral blood. Receptors were obtained from a woman aged 40 to 50 with COVID-19, enrolled during active disease. The CDR3 runs from the conserved cysteine through the conserved F or W. D genes are given only for firm matches. Only some rows state a clone size, as once, few, many or a class for expanded clones.

j_call: TRBJ2-5
clone_size: -
v_call: TRBV6-1
d_call: -
cdr3_aa: CASSLALETQYF
cdr3_nt: TGTGCCAGCAGTCTAGCGTTAGAGACCCAGTACTTC

j_call: TRBJ1-6
clone_size: -
v_call: TRBV11-2
d_call: -
cdr3_aa: CASSIDRLRGSPLHF
cdr3_nt: TGTGCCAGCAGCATCGACAGGTTAAGGGGTTCACCCCTCCACTTT

j_call: TRBJ2-3
clone_size: -
v_call: TRBV19
d_call: TRBD1
cdr3_aa: CASSRQGADTQYF
cdr3_nt: TGTGCCAGTAGTAGACAGGGGGCAGATACGCAGTATTTT

j_call: TRBJ1-6
clone_size: few
v_call: TRBV18
d_call: TRBD1
cdr3_aa: CASSGTGAGSPLHF
cdr3_nt: TGTGCCAGCTCGGGAACAGGGGCGGGATCACCCCTCCACTTT

j_call: TRBJ1-6
clone_size: -
v_call: TRBV23-1
d_call: TRBD1
cdr3_aa: CASSQSPLQGELVSPLHF
cdr3_nt: TGCGCCAGCAGTCAATCACCCCTGCAGGGGGAACTAGTTTCACCCCTCCACTTT

j_call: TRBJ2-3
clone_size: -
v_call: TRBV7-2
d_call: -
cdr3_aa: CASQLVKGTDTQYF
cdr3_nt: TGTGCCAGTCAACTAGTTAAAGGCACAGATACGCAGTATTTT

j_call: TRBJ2-3
clone_size: -
v_call: TRBV19
d_call: TRBD1
cdr3_aa: CASTTTGGNPTDTQYF
cdr3_nt: TGTGCCAGTACCACGACAGGGGGCAACCCGACAGATACGCAGTATTTT

j_call: TRBJ1-1
clone_size: -
v_call: TRBV28
d_call: -
cdr3_aa: CASSPGWLGEAFF
cdr3_nt: TGTGCCAGCAGCCCAGGATGGCTGGGTGAAGCTTTCTTT

j_call: TRBJ2-2
clone_size: few
v_call: TRBV7-8
d_call: TRBD1
cdr3_aa: CASSRTGVTGELFF
cdr3_nt: TGTGCCAGCAGCAGGACAGGAGTCACCGGGGAGCTGTTTTTT

j_call: TRBJ1-6
clone_size: -
v_call: TRBV3-1/TRBV3-2
d_call: -
cdr3_aa: CASSQDSSYNSPLHF
cdr3_nt: TGTGCCAGCAGCCAAGACAGCTCCTATAATTCACCCCTCCACTTT

j_call: TRBJ1-3
clone_size: -
v_call: TRBV13
d_call: -
cdr3_aa: CASSLDQGLSGNTIYF
cdr3_nt: TGTGCCAGCAGCTTAGATCAGGGTCTGTCCGGAAACACCATATATTTT

j_call: TRBJ1-1
clone_size: -
v_call: TRBV3-1/TRBV3-2
d_call: -
cdr3_aa: CASSPVGGNTEAFF
cdr3_nt: TGTGCCAGCAGCCCCGTGGGAGGTAACACTGAAGCTTTCTTT

j_call: TRBJ2-3
clone_size: -
v_call: TRBV27
d_call: TRBD1
cdr3_aa: CASSRQGSDTQYF
cdr3_nt: TGTGCCAGCAGTAGACAGGGTTCAGATACGCAGTATTTT

j_call: TRBJ2-5
clone_size: -
v_call: TRBV30
d_call: TRBD1
cdr3_aa: CAWSRGQGPQETQYF
cdr3_nt: TGTGCCTGGAGTAGAGGACAGGGCCCTCAAGAGACCCAGTACTTC

j_call: TRBJ2-7
clone_size: -
v_call: TRBV5-1
d_call: TRBD2
cdr3_aa: CASSIYRTSGTPNEQYF
cdr3_nt: TGCGCCAGCAGCATATACCGCACTAGCGGAACGCCGAACGAGCAGTACTTC

j_call: TRBJ2-5
clone_size: -
v_call: TRBV5-4
d_call: -
cdr3_aa: CASSLAPGETQYF
cdr3_nt: TGTGCCAGCAGCTTGGCCCCGGGAGAGACCCAGTACTTC

j_call: TRBJ1-3
clone_size: once
v_call: TRBV10-3
d_call: TRBD1
cdr3_aa: CAIRGQGRSNTIYF
cdr3_nt: TGTGCCATCAGAGGACAGGGCAGATCAAACACCATATATTTT

j_call: TRBJ1-1
clone_size: -
v_call: TRBV3-1/TRBV3-2
d_call: TRBD1
cdr3_aa: CASSQQTGGWFEAFF
cdr3_nt: TGTGCCAGCAGCCAGCAAACAGGGGGATGGTTTGAAGCTTTCTTT

j_call: TRBJ1-2
clone_size: -
v_call: TRBV18
d_call: -
cdr3_aa: CASSPLWQDLGYTF
cdr3_nt: TGTGCCAGCTCACCACTTTGGCAGGATTTGGGCTACACCTTC

j_call: TRBJ2-7
clone_size: -
v_call: TRBV18
d_call: TRBD2
cdr3_aa: CASSPKGGEDEQYF
cdr3_nt: TGTGCCAGCTCACCTAAGGGAGGGGAGGACGAGCAGTACTTC

j_call: TRBJ1-1
clone_size: few
v_call: TRBV2
d_call: -
cdr3_aa: CASSEALEAFF
cdr3_nt: TGTGCCAGCAGTGAAGCCCTAGAAGCTTTCTTT

j_call: TRBJ1-4
clone_size: -
v_call: TRBV18
d_call: TRBD1
cdr3_aa: CASSPTGGGEKLFF
cdr3_nt: TGTGCCAGCTCACCGACAGGGGGCGGAGAAAAACTGTTTTTT

j_call: TRBJ2-5
clone_size: once
v_call: TRBV1
d_call: -
cdr3_aa: CTSSQDPLKERGVGETQYF
cdr3_nt: TGCACCAGCAGCCAAGATCCCCTAAAGGAGCGGGGGGTAGGAGAGACCCAGTACTTC

j_call: TRBJ1-2
clone_size: once
v_call: TRBV6-1
d_call: TRBD1
cdr3_aa: CASSETGAYGYTF
cdr3_nt: TGTGCCAGCAGTGAGACAGGGGCCTATGGCTACACCTTC

j_call: TRBJ2-3
clone_size: -
v_call: TRBV5-1
d_call: -
cdr3_aa: CASSLAVATDTQYF
cdr3_nt: TGCGCCAGCAGCTTGGCGGTAGCGACAGATACGCAGTATTTT

j_call: TRBJ1-4
clone_size: few
v_call: TRBV5-1
d_call: TRBD1
cdr3_aa: CASSSGQGKDEKLFF
cdr3_nt: TGCGCCAGCAGCTCCGGACAGGGGAAGGACGAAAAACTGTTTTTT

j_call: TRBJ2-2
clone_size: -
v_call: TRBV27
d_call: -
cdr3_aa: CASSLRRVTTGELFF
cdr3_nt: TGTGCCAGCAGTTTACGCAGGGTCACAACCGGGGAGCTGTTTTTT